Shown below are 5 T cell receptor beta chains from a single sample sequenced in a study of monozygotic twins with inflammatory bowel disease. TCRdb reworked the 5' RACE reads into one entry per CDR3 protein, no DNA. The sample includes about 380,000 distinct CDR3 sequences. The sequenced sample consisted of blood. These receptors were collected from a human donor with ulcerative colitis or Crohn's disease, or a healthy co-twin of an affected twin (not recorded which).

This rearrangement joins TRBV9 to TRBJ2-6; TCRdb selects TRBD1, and the lack of DNA leaves this call unchecked. CDR1 and CDR2 (germline): SGDLS, YYNGEE. The CDR3 has 16 residues. The CDR3 sequence: CASSWGGPAGANVLTF.

The V call is TRBV3-1, the J call TRBJ1-1; there is no DNA to check the TCRdb D call of TRBD1. The CDR3 runs 12 residues. Looked up from germline, CDR1 is LGHDT and CDR2 is YNNKEL (reference sequence). The CDR3 spells CASSQNRVAAFF.

The chain couples TRBV30 to TRBJ1-5. The germline V gene encodes CDR1 GTSNPN and CDR2 SVGIG (reference sequence). CDR3 length: 13 amino acids. The chain's CDR3 is CAWSVLANQPQHF.

The V and J genes are TRBV5-1 and TRBJ2-7; TCRdb indicates TRBD2, and absent DNA this call remains unverified. This CDR3 contains 15 residues. Germline V gene sequence: CDR1 SGHRS, CDR2 YFSETQ. The CDR3 reads CASSLGPSGPYEQYF.

The rearrangement uses TRBV19 and TRBJ2-7; TCRdb selects TRBD1, and the lack of DNA leaves this call unchecked. The CDR3 runs to 15 residues. Germline values: CDR1 LNHDA, CDR2 SQIVND (reference sequence). CDR3 residues: CASSIDHPGNYEQYF.